Listed below are T cell receptor beta chains from one sample, sequenced in a study of shared clonotypes between healthy human individuals. Data came from immunoSEQ multiplex PCR; TCRdb stores just in-frame clones and leaves some out. The table shows 2 million to 3 million clones, with 93% occurring only once. The sample was naive CD4+ T cells from PBMCs. The receptors were gathered from a man aged 18 to 29 in good health. Some clones in this sample may be carry-over from other donors' samples. The CDR3 runs from the conserved cysteine through the conserved F or W. Fields, in order: J gene, V gene, CDR3 protein.

J: TRBJ1-2; V: TRBV28; CDR3: CAYGGQGAREDGYTF
J: TRBJ1-1; V: TRBV28; CDR3: CASSLSAMQAFF
J: TRBJ2-1; V: TRBV6-6; CDR3: CASSPDAGGYNEQFF
J: TRBJ2-7; V: TRBV6-5; CDR3: CASRRPTGGNIEQYF
J: TRBJ2-7; V: TRBV28; CDR3: CASSFSYGGGYEQYF
J: TRBJ2-7; V: TRBV6-1; CDR3: CASSPGPHGEQYF
J: TRBJ1-1; V: TRBV19; CDR3: CASSNTQGDYGAFF
J: TRBJ2-5; V: TRBV28; CDR3: CASSLLGVGETQYF
J: TRBJ2-7; V: TRBV6-1; CDR3: CASSERGQGDEQYF
J: TRBJ2-1; V: TRBV28; CDR3: CASRPTGARGWSEQFF
J: TRBJ2-1; V: TRBV7-3; CDR3: CASSLGGSAYNEQFF
J: TRBJ1-3; V: TRBV7-6; CDR3: CASSQNDRGPGNTIYF
J: TRBJ1-3; V: TRBV6-6; CDR3: CASSYSTVVSGNTIYF
J: TRBJ1-3; V: TRBV5-6; CDR3: CASTFLGNTIYF
J: TRBJ2-6; V: TRBV5-4; CDR3: CASSSAASGHLSGANVLTF
J: TRBJ1-1; V: TRBV7-8; CDR3: CASSLVRGNTEAFF
J: TRBJ2-7; V: TRBV9; CDR3: CASSPGSGSYEQYF
J: TRBJ2-7; V: TRBV28; CDR3: CASSRPGSREQYF
J: TRBJ1-2; V: TRBV27; CDR3: CASSLSRGYGYTF
J: TRBJ1-4; V: TRBV5-1; CDR3: CASSSIQGAATNEKLFF
J: TRBJ1-4; V: TRBV6-1; CDR3: CASSEALPSGGRGEKLFF
J: TRBJ2-5; V: TRBV6-5; CDR3: CASTGTGGMQTQYF
J: TRBJ2-7; V: TRBV7-9; CDR3: CASSSGYYEQYF
J: TRBJ1-4; V: TRBV6-5; CDR3: CASSSMGITNEKLFF
J: TRBJ2-7; V: TRBV28; CDR3: CASSGRDRDYEQYF
J: TRBJ2-5; V: TRBV29-1; CDR3: CSVRQGSETQYF
J: TRBJ1-1; V: TRBV7-3; CDR3: CASSAQPNTEAFF
J: TRBJ1-6; V: TRBV11-2; CDR3: CASGQSSYNSPLHF
J: TRBJ2-7; V: TRBV7-2; CDR3: CASSLGGRGRYEQYF
J: TRBJ2-3; V: TRBV5-1; CDR3: CASSLNLPGVGTDTQYF
J: TRBJ2-5; V: TRBV5-1; CDR3: CASSSPGLAGDPQETQYF
J: TRBJ1-1; V: TRBV30; CDR3: CAWRNSNTEAFF
J: TRBJ2-2; V: TRBV6-5; CDR3: CASRELAIGELFF
J: TRBJ2-1; V: TRBV11-2; CDR3: CASSLGPRQFYNEQFF
J: TRBJ2-7; V: TRBV11-2; CDR3: CASSRPAYEQYF
J: TRBJ2-7; V: TRBV28; CDR3: CASSFTTPEQYF
J: TRBJ1-4; V: TRBV7-9; CDR3: CASSPEGGGEKLFF
J: TRBJ2-5; V: TRBV29-1; CDR3: CSVHPGRGWETQYF
J: TRBJ2-5; V: TRBV25-1; CDR3: CASRRQGEGGKQYF
J: TRBJ2-1; V: TRBV13; CDR3: CASSSNARLAGEPSYNEQFF
J: TRBJ2-7; V: TRBV28; CDR3: CASSLPSVRGVGEQYF
J: TRBJ1-1; V: TRBV19; CDR3: CASRGGGLGDTEAFF
J: TRBJ1-3; V: TRBV5-1; CDR3: CASSLAGNRNTIYF
J: TRBJ2-1; V: TRBV7-2; CDR3: CASSLHPGGASIPIGQFF
J: TRBJ2-2; V: TRBV4-1; CDR3: CASSRDPGELFF